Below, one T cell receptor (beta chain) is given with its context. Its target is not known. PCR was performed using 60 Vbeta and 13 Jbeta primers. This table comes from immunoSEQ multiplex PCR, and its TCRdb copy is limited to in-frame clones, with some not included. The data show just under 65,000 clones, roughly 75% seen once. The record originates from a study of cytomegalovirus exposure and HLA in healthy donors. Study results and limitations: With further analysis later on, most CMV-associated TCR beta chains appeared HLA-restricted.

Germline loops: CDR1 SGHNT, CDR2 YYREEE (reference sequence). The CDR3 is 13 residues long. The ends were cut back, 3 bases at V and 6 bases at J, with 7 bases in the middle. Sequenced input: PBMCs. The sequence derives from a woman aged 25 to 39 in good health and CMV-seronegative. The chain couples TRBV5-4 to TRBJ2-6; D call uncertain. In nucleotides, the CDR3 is TGTGCCAGCAGCTACGAGGAGGCCAACGTCCTGACTTTC. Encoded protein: CASSYEEANVLTF.